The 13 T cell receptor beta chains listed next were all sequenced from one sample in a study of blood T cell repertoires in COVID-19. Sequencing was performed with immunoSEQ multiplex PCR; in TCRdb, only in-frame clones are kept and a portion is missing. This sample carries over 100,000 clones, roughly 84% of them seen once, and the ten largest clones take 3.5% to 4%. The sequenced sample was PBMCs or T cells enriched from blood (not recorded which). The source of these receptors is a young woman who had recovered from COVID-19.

The CDR3 DNA reads as TGTGCCAGCAGAAATGGCCAGGGGGACGAGCAGTACTTC. Protein product: CASRNGQGDEQYF. The V and J genes are TRBV12-3 or TRBV12-4 and TRBJ2-7; 7 nucleotides agree with TRBD1. This CDR3 is 13 amino acids long. Losses at the gene ends were 6 bases for V and 5 bases for J; bases not matched to a gene: 7.

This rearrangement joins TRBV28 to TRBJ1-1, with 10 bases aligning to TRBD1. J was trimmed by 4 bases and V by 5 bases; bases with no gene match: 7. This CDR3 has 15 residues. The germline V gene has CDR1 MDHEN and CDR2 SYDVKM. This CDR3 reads CASSPDRGRGTEAFF. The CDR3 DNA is TGTGCCAGCAGTCCTGACAGGGGGCGCGGCACTGAAGCTTTCTTT.

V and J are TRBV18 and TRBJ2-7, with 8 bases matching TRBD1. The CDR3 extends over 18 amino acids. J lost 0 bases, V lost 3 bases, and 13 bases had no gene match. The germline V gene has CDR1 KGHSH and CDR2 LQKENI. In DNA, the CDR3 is TGTGCCAGCTCACCCCTCAGACAGGGGCCTTCTACCTCCTACGAGCAGTACTTC. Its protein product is CASSPLRQGPSTSYEQYF. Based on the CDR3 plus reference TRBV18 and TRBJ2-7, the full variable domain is NAGVMQNPRHLVRRRGQEARLRCSPMKGHSHVYWYRQLPEEGLKFMVYLQKENIIDESGMPKERFSAEFPKEGPSILRIQQVVRGDSAAYFCASSPLRQGPSTSYEQYFGPGTRLTVT.

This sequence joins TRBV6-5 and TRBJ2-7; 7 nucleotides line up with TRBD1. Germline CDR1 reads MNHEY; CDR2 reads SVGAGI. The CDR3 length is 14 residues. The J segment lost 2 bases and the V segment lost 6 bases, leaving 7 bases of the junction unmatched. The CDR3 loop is CASSQDRPPYEQYF. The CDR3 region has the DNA TGTGCCAGCAGCCAGGACAGGCCCCCCTACGAGCAGTACTTC.

Here the CDR3 DNA reads TGCGCCAGCAGCCATGATGGTCGGGACACTGGAAACACCATATATTTT. Translated, it gives CASSHDGRDTGNTIYF. J is TRBJ1-3 and V is TRBV4-3; D may be TRBD1 (6 bases). CDR1 LGHNA and CDR2 YSLEER come from the germline V gene. The CDR3 is 16 residues long. V lost 3 bases, J lost 2 bases, and 14 bases lay in between.

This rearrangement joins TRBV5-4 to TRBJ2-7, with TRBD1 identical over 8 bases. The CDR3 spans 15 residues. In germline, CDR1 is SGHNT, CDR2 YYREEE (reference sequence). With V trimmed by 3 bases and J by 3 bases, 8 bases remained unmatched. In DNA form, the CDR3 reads TGTGCCAGCAGCTCAGCCCGGGACAGGAACTACGAGCAGTACTTC. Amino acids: CASSSARDRNYEQYF.

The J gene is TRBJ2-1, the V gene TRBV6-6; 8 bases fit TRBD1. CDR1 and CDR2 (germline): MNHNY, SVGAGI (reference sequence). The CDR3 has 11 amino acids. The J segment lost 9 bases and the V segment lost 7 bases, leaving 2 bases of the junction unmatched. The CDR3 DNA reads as TGTGCCAGCACCGACAGGGGTGAGCAGTTCTTC. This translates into CASTDRGEQFF.

The CDR3 DNA reads as TGTGCCAGCAGTTACTCCAGTGTGAACACCGGGGAGCTGTTTTTT. Translation gives CASSYSSVNTGELFF. The chain joins TRBV6-2 or TRBV6-3 to TRBJ2-2; the D is unclear. V shed 0 bases and J shed 1 base, with 6 bases lying between them. Germline values: CDR1 MNHEY, CDR2 SVGEGT. This CDR3 spans 15 amino acids.

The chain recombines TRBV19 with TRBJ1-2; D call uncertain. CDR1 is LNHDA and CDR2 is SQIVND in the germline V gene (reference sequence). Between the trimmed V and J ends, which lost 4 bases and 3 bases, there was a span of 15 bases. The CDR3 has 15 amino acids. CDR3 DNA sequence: TGTGCCAGTAGTACCCAGATCCCAGGCCACTATGGCTACACCTTC. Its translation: CASSTQIPGHYGYTF.

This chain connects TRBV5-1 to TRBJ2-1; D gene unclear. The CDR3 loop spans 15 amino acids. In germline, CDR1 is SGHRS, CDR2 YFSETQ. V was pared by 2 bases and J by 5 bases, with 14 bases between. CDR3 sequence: CASSFPESPDNEQFF. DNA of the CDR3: TGCGCCAGCAGCTTTCCCGAGAGTCCTGACAATGAGCAGTTCTTC.

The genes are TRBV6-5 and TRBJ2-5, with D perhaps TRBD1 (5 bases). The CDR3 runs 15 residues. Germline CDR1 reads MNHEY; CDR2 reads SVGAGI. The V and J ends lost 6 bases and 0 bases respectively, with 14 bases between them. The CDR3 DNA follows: TGTGCCAGCAGACTCCGACAGCTGTACCAAGAGACCCAGTACTTC. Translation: CASRLRQLYQETQYF.

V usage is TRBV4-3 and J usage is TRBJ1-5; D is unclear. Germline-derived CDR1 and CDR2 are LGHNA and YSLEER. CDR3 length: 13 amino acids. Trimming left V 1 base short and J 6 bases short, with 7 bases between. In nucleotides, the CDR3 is TGCGCCAGCAGCCAAGGGGTAGCTCAGCCCCAGCATTTT. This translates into CASSQGVAQPQHF.

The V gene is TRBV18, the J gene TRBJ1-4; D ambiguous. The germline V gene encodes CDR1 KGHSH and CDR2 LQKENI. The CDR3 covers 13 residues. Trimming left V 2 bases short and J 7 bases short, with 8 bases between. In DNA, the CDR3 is TGTGCCAGCTCACCAGACCGGGTTGAAAAACTGTTTTTT. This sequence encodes CASSPDRVEKLFF.